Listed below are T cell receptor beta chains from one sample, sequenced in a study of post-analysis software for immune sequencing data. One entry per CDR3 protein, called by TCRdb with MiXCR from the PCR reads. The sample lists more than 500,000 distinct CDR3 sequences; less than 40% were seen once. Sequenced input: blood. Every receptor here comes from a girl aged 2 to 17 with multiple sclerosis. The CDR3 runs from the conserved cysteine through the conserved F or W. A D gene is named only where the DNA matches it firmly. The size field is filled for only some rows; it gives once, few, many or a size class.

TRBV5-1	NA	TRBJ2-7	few	TGCGCCAGCAGCGTCCGGGACCCCGCCTACGAGCAGTACTTC	CASSVRDPAYEQYF
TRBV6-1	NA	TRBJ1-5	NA	TGTGCCAGCAGTGACGCTGGACGCGGAGGGTTCAATCAGCCCCAGCATTTT	CASSDAGRGGFNQPQHF
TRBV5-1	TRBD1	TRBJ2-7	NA	TGCGCCAGCAGTTATGACAGGGGTTACGAGCAGTACTTC	CASSYDRGYEQYF
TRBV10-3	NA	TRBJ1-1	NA	TGTGCCATCGCTACCGGGGGGCGTGGGGCTGAAGCTTTCTTT	CAIATGGRGAEAFF
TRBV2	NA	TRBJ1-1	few	TGTGCCAGCAGTGAGTGGGGGGACACTGAAGCTTTCTTT	CASSEWGDTEAFF
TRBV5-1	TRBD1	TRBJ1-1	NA	TGCGCCAGCAGCTTCGGGACAGCAGCTGAAGCTTTCTTT	CASSFGTAAEAFF
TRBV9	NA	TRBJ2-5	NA	TGTGCCAGCAGCACCTTCAGAGGGGAGACCCAGTACTTC	CASSTFRGETQYF
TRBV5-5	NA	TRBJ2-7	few	TGTGCCAGCAGCTTGAACAGGTTTACTCTCTACGAGCAGTACTTC	CASSLNRFTLYEQYF
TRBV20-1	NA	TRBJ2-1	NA	TGCAGTGCTGGACCCGACAGAGGATTCTACACTGAGCAGTTCTTC	CSAGPDRGFYTEQFF
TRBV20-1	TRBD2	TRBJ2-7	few	TGCAGTGCCAGAGGCGGGGGGTACGAGCAGTACTTC	CSARGGGYEQYF
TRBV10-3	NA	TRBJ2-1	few	TGTGCCATCAGTGAGTCTACACTGTCTGAGCAGTTCTTC	CAISESTLSEQFF
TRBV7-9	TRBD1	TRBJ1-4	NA	TGTGCCAGCAGCTTCGGAGGGACAGGGCCTGAAAAACTGTTTTTT	CASSFGGTGPEKLFF
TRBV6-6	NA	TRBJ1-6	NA	TGTGCCATCACTCAGGTGGGGGTGAATTCACCCCTCCACTTT	CAITQVGVNSPLHF
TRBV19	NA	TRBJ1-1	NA	TGTGCCAGTAGTATCAAGAGTAATACTGAAGCTTTCTTT	CASSIKSNTEAFF
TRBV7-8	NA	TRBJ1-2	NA	TGTGCCAGCAGCTTAGGTGGGCTGGGTGGCTACACCTTC	CASSLGGLGGYTF
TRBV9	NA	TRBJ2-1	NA	TGTGCCAGCAGCGTAGGGGGGGGCGGAGATGAGCAGTTCTTC	CASSVGGGGDEQFF
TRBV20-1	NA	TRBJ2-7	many	TGCAGTGCTAGAGTGGACCCCCGAGTCGGGGAGCAGTACTTC	CSARVDPRVGEQYF
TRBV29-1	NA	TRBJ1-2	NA	TGCAGCGTTGTCGGGGCTCATCGCTATGGCTACACCTTC	CSVVGAHRYGYTF
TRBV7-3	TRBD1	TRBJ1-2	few	TGTGCCAGCAGCCGGGGACAGGGTATGAGCTACACCTTC	CASSRGQGMSYTF
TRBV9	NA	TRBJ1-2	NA	TGTGCCAGCAGCGAGGCCGGGACAGGCTACACCTTC	CASSEAGTGYTF
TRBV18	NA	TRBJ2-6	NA	TGTGCCAGCTCACTCGGCCGGGCTCTGGGGGCCAACGTCCTGACTTTC	CASSLGRALGANVLTF
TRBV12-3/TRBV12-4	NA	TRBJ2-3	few	TGTGCCAGCAGTTTAATGATGGATACGCAGTATTTT	CASSLMMDTQYF
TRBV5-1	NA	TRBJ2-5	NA	TGCGCCAGCAGCCCCGGACGGGACGACATGGGGACCCAGTACTTC	CASSPGRDDMGTQYF
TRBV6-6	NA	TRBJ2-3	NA	TGTGCCAGCAGTATTCTAGCGAACGGGGATACGCAGTATTTT	CASSILANGDTQYF
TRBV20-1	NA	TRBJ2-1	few	TGCAGTTCGGGACCAGCTACGGGCAATGAGCAGTTCTTC	CSSGPATGNEQFF
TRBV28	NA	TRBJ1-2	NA	TGTGCCAGCAGTTCACCTTTTAGACGGACCGTCTATGGCTACACCTTC	CASSSPFRRTVYGYTF
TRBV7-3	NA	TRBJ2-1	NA	TGTGCCAGCAGCCCAAGGGTGTGGAATGAGCAGTTCTTC	CASSPRVWNEQFF
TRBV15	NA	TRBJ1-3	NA	TGTGCCACCAGCAGAGATCCGACGGCGCCTTCCGTGAACACCATATATTTT	CATSRDPTAPSVNTIYF
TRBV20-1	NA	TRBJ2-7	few	TGCAGTGCTAGAACCGACGGGCTCTCTCACGAGCAGTACTTC	CSARTDGLSHEQYF
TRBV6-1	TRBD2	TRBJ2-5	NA	TGTGCCAGCAGTGAAGGCGGGGGGGCAGAGACCCAGGACTTC	CASSEGGGAETQDF
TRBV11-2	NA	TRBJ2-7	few	TGTGCCAGCAGCATCCTGACAGTTCCTTACGAGCAGTACTTC	CASSILTVPYEQYF
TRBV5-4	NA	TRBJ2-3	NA	TGTGCCAGCAGGTTAGAACTCCGTTCAACGCAGTATTTT	CASRLELRSTQYF
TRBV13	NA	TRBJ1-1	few	TGTGCCAGCAGCCCACCGGGACCGGTAAACACTGAAGCTTTCTTT	CASSPPGPVNTEAFF
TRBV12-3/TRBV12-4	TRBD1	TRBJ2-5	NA	TGTGCCAGCAGTTTAACATCCGGGACAGGGCTTGAAGAGACCCAGTACTTC	CASSLTSGTGLEETQYF
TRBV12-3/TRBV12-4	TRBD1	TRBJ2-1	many	TGTGCCAGCACCATAGGGGACAGGGGCAATGAGCAGTTCTTC	CASTIGDRGNEQFF
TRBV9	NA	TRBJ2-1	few	TGTGCCAGCAGCCCGGGTCGAGGGGGTAACAATGAGCAGTTCTTC	CASSPGRGGNNEQFF
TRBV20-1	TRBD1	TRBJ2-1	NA	TGCAGTGCTCTCCAGGGGGTGTATGAGCAGTTCTTC	CSALQGVYEQFF
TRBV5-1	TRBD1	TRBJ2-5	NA	TGCGCCAGCAGCCCCCCGGAGAGGGGGCGCGAGGAGACCCAGTACTTC	CASSPPERGREETQYF
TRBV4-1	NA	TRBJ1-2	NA	TGCGCCAGCAGCCAAGTTCGCGCAGCCTTCTACACCTTC	CASSQVRAAFYTF
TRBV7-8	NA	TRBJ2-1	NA	TGTGCCAGCAGCCCCAGACTCCTTACCTCCTACAATGAGCAGTTCTTC	CASSPRLLTSYNEQFF
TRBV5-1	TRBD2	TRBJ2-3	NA	TGCGCCAGCAGCCAGGGACTAGCGTATGCAGATACGCAGTATTTT	CASSQGLAYADTQYF
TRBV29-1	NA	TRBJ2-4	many	TGCAGCGCCGTCGTGTCGCTACAAAACATTCAGTACTTC	CSAVVSLQNIQYF
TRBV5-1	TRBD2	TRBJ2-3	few	TGCGCCAGCAGCTTTAGCGGGGGGCGACACACAGATACGCAGTATTTT	CASSFSGGRHTDTQYF
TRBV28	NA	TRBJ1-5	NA	TGTGCCAGCAGTTGGAGAGTAGGGAATCAGCCCCAGCATTTT	CASSWRVGNQPQHF